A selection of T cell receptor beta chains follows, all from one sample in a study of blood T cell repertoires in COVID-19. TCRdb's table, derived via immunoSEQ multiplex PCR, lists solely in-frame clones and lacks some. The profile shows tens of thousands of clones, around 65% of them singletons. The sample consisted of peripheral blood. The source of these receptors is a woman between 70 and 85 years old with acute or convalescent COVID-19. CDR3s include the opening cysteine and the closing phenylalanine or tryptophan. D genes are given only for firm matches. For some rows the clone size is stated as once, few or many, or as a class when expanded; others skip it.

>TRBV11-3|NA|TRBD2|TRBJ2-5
CASSLNGRAGETQYF
TGTGCCAGCAGCTTAAACGGGAGGGCCGGAGAGACCCAGTACTTC
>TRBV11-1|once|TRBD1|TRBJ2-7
CASSSDRGDEQYF
TGTGCCAGCAGCTCGGACAGGGGAGACGAGCAGTACTTC
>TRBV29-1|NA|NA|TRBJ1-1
CSTTGNVRTEAFF
TGCAGCACCACCGGGAATGTAAGGACTGAAGCTTTCTTT
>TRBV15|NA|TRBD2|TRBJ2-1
CATSRGQGLADYNEQFF
TGTGCCACCAGCAGAGGGCAGGGACTAGCTGACTACAATGAGCAGTTCTTC
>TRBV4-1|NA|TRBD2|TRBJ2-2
CASSQALATGELFF
TGCGCCAGCAGCCAAGCACTAGCGACCGGGGAGCTGTTTTTT
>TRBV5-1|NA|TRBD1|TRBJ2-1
CASSSGQEYNEQFF
TGCGCCAGCAGCTCGGGACAGGAGTACAATGAGCAGTTCTTC
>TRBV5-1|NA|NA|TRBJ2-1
CASSPLGGAISYNEQFF
TGCGCCAGCAGCCCCCTGGGTGGAGCTATCTCCTACAATGAGCAGTTCTTC
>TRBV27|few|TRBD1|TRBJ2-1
CASSPPGQGRNEQFF
TGTGCCAGCAGTCCTCCGGGACAGGGGCGCAATGAGCAGTTCTTC
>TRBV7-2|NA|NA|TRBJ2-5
CASSLSGGRETQYF
TGTGCCAGCAGCTTATCTGGGGGCCGGGAGACCCAGTACTTC
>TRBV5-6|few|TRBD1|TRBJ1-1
CASSSLIPIYGQVNTEAFF
TGTGCCAGCAGCTCGCTTATTCCTATCTATGGACAGGTCAACACTGAAGCTTTCTTT
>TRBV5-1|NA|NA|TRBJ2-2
CASSLVENTGELFF
TGCGCCAGCAGCTTGGTAGAGAACACCGGGGAGCTGTTTTTT
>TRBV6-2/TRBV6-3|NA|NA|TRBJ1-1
CASSRATGNTEAFF
TGTGCCAGCAGTCGGGCGACAGGGAACACTGAAGCTTTCTTT
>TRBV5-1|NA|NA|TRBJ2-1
CASSLEGGDNEQFF
TGCGCCAGCAGCTTGGAGGGCGGGGACAATGAGCAGTTCTTC
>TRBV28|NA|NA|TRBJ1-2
CASSLQTDYGYTF
TGTGCCAGCAGTTTACAAACGGACTATGGCTACACCTTC
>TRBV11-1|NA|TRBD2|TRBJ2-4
CASSLSSGADIQYF
TGTGCCAGCAGCTTATCTAGCGGGGCGGACATTCAGTACTTC
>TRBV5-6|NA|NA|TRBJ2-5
CASSILFDSLQETQYF
TGTGCCAGCAGCATTCTTTTTGACAGTCTCCAAGAGACCCAGTACTTC
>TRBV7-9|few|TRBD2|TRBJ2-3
CASSLVASGRAGVTQYF
TGTGCCAGCAGCTTAGTTGCTAGCGGGAGGGCCGGAGTTACGCAGTATTTT
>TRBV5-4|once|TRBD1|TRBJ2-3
CATRTGSTDTQYF
TGTGCCACCCGGACAGGGTCCACAGATACGCAGTATTTT
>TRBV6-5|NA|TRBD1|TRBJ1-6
CASSRTGGSPLHF
TGTGCCAGCAGTAGGACAGGGGGCTCACCCCTCCACTTT
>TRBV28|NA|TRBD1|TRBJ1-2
CASSLGRGLDGYTF
TGTGCCAGCAGTTTGGGCAGGGGGCTCGATGGCTACACCTTC
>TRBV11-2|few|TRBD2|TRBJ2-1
CASSSSSGGVYNEQFF
TGTGCCAGCAGCTCCAGTAGCGGGGGGGTCTACAATGAGCAGTTCTTC
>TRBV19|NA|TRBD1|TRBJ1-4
CASSSGTEGEKLFF
TGTGCCAGTAGTAGCGGGACAGAGGGCGAAAAACTGTTTTTT
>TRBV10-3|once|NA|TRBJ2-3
CAISGPENQNTDTQYF
TGTGCCATCAGTGGTCCGGAGAACCAAAACACAGATACGCAGTATTTT
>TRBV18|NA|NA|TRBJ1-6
CASSPPTSGSPLHF
TGTGCCAGCTCACCACCTACTAGTGGGTCACCCCTCCACTTT
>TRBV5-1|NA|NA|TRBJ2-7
CASKTSVLSYEQYF
TGCGCCAGTAAAACATCAGTCCTCTCCTACGAGCAGTACTTC
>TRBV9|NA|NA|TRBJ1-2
CASSVEATGLYGYTF
TGTGCCAGCAGCGTAGAGGCCACAGGGTTGTATGGCTACACCTTC
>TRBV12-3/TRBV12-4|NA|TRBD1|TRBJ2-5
CASSLTGGETQYF
TGTGCCAGCAGTTTGACAGGGGGGGAGACCCAGTACTTC
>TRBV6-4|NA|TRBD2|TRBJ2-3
CASSEAGGGTDTQYF
TGTGCCAGCAGTGAAGCGGGGGGGGGCACAGATACGCAGTATTTT
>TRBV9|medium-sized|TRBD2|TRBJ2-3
CASSGTSGGLDTQYF
TGTGCCAGCAGCGGGACTAGCGGGGGCTTAGATACGCAGTATTTT
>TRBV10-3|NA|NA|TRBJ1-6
CAIRATRDGTSPLHF
TGTGCCATCAGGGCTACGCGGGACGGAACTTCACCCCTCCACTTT
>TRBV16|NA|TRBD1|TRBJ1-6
CASSLLGTENNSPLHF
TGTGCCAGCAGCCTCCTCGGGACAGAAAATAATTCACCCCTCCACTTT
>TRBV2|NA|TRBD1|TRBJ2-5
CASSATGTGLETQYF
TGTGCCAGCAGCGCCACCGGGACAGGGCTAGAGACCCAGTACTTC
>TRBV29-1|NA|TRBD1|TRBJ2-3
CSVDIGQGPDTQYF
TGCAGCGTTGATATCGGACAGGGCCCAGATACGCAGTATTTT
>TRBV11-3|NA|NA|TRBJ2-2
CASSLYHTGELFF
TGTGCCAGCAGCTTATATCACACCGGGGAGCTGTTTTTT